Shown below are 14 T cell receptor beta chains from a single sample sequenced in a study of shared clonotypes between healthy human individuals. Data came from immunoSEQ multiplex PCR; TCRdb stores just in-frame clones and leaves some out. The sample includes some 1 million clones, 75% seen only once; the top ten take about 1.5%. The sample was memory CD4+ T cells sorted from blood. Documented subset: CD45RA-negative fraction. The receptors stem from a man aged 18 to 29 in good health.

V gene TRBV6-6 combines with J gene TRBJ1-4, with D possibly matching TRBD1 (6 bases). The CDR3 extends over 15 amino acids. V was clipped by 6 bases and J by 8 bases, with 19 bases between them. Germline-derived CDR1 and CDR2 are MNHNY and SVGAGI (reference sequence). CDR3 bases: TGTGCCAGCAGCCTAGCGACAGGCGGCCTGGAAAAACTGTTTTTT. This encodes CASSLATGGLEKLFF.

The chain links TRBV9 to TRBJ1-2; D gene uncertain. The CDR3 covers 15 residues. In germline, CDR1 is SGDLS, CDR2 YYNGEE. V was trimmed by 0 bases and J by 0 bases, leaving 9 bases between them. CDR3 in amino acids: CASSVAPGTNYGYTF. The CDR3 DNA is TGTGCCAGCAGCGTAGCTCCGGGGACTAACTATGGCTACACCTTC.

This clone was counted once. J is TRBJ2-5 and V is TRBV9; D is undetermined. Germline loops: CDR1 SGDLS, CDR2 YYNGEE. Trimming left V 0 bases short and J 4 bases short, with 13 bases between. CDR3 length: 15 amino acids. This CDR3 is CASSVGEGSGETQYF. The CDR3 bases are TGTGCCAGCAGCGTAGGTGAAGGGTCCGGAGAGACCCAGTACTTC.

This clone is medium-sized within its sample. The same CDR3 can be traced to other DNA sequences in this sample. The chain employs TRBV14 and TRBJ2-7; D gene ambiguous. Germline loops: CDR1 SGHDN, CDR2 FVKESK. V was shortened by 0 bases and J by 0 bases, with 6 bases between the two germline ends. The CDR3 length is 14 residues. The CDR3 region has the DNA TGTGCCAGCAGCCAAGAAACAGCCTCCTACGAGCAGTACTTC. Amino acids: CASSQETASYEQYF.

V and J are TRBV7-6 and TRBJ2-4; 7 bases map to TRBD2. The V segment lost 5 bases and the J segment 1 base; nucleotides outside the gene matches: 14. Per the germline V gene, CDR1 is SGHVS and CDR2 is FNYEAQ. CDR3 length: 18 amino acids. The CDR3 sequence: CASSPKPREAPAKNIQYF. CDR3 DNA: TGTGCCAGCAGCCCGAAGCCACGGGAGGCTCCTGCCAAAAACATTCAGTACTTC.

The rearrangement joins TRBV10-3 to TRBJ2-7; the D gene could be TRBD1 or TRBD2 (6 bases each). V lost 1 base and J 5 bases, leaving 15 bases between the germline ends. The CDR3 spans 15 residues. From germline, CDR1 is ENHRY and CDR2 SYGVKD. DNA of the CDR3: TGTGCCATCAGTGAGTATCGGGGGCATCTAGACGAGCAGTACTTC. It is translated as CAISEYRGHLDEQYF.

The chain combines TRBV10-1 with TRBJ2-3, with 11 bases that match TRBD2. The CDR3 length is 16 residues. Losses at the gene ends were 6 bases for V and 8 bases for J; bases not matched to a gene: 13. Germline V lookup: CDR1 WNHNN, CDR2 SYGVQD (reference sequence). CDR3 coding DNA: TGCGCCAGCAGCTCTGGGCTAGCGGGGGGCCGCGGTACGCAGTATTTT. Protein product: CASSSGLAGGRGTQYF.

V and J are TRBV5-1 and TRBJ2-2; 8 bases fit TRBD2. Germline V gene data show CDR1 as SGHRS and CDR2 as YFSETQ. This CDR3 spans 15 amino acids. With 4 bases clipped from V and 7 bases from J, the junction kept 9 bases outside the gene matches. CDR3 in amino acids: CASSPTGGRSGELFF. CDR3 in DNA: TGCGCCAGCAGCCCGACGGGAGGGCGGAGCGGGGAGCTGTTTTTT.

Notes on this clone: Only one base separates this from a far larger clonotype, so it likely reflects a read error. This chain links TRBV7-2 with TRBJ2-1; 12 bases match TRBD2. V shed 3 bases, J shed 1 base, and the junction held 1 base outside the gene matches. The CDR3 extends over 16 amino acids. From germline, CDR1 is SGHTA and CDR2 FQGNSA. CDR3 bases: TGTGCCAGCAGCTTTGGACTAGCGGGATCCTACAATGAGCAGTTCTTC. As protein: CASSFGLAGSYNEQFF. The complete variable domain, with remaining parts taken from reference TRBV7-2 and TRBJ2-1, reads GAGVSQSPSNKVTEKGKDVELRCDPISGHTALYWYRQSLGQGLEFLIYFQGNSAPDKSGLPSDRFSAERTGGSVSTLTIQRTQQEDSAVYLCASSFGLAGSYNEQFFGPGTRLTVL.

As concerns this clone: This sample also contains other DNA sequences that code for the same CDR3. The DNA of the CDR3 is TGTGCCAGCAGTTTATCCCCCAAAAACATTCAGTACTTC. It is translated as CASSLSPKNIQYF. V is TRBV27 and J is TRBJ2-4, with D uncertain. The CDR3 covers 13 residues. V shed 0 bases and J shed 2 bases, with 2 bases lying between them. Germline CDR1 MNHEY, CDR2 SMNVEV (reference sequence).

The chain employs TRBV2 and TRBJ1-5; D gene uncertain. Trimming took 4 bases from V and 3 from J, leaving 13 bases between them. Germline CDR1 is SNHLY and CDR2 is FYNNEI. The CDR3 spans 15 residues. The CDR3 reads CASSVDGLINQPQHF. Written as DNA, the CDR3 is TGTGCCAGCAGTGTAGACGGGTTAATCAATCAGCCCCAGCATTTT.

The rearrangement uses TRBV19 and TRBJ1-3, with 8 bases matching TRBD1. The junction had 13 bases not matched to a gene; V was cut back by 3 bases and J by 0 bases. The CDR3 loop spans 19 amino acids. Germline values: CDR1 LNHDA, CDR2 SQIVND (reference sequence). The CDR3 sequence is CASSMGTGRLGLSGNTIYF. CDR3 DNA sequence: TGTGCCAGTAGTATGGGGACAGGCCGCCTGGGCCTCTCTGGAAACACCATATATTTT.

This clone was recorded a few times. The genes are TRBV6-6 and TRBJ1-6, with D perhaps matching TRBD1 (5 bases). V was shortened by 6 bases and J by 7 bases, with 16 bases between the two germline ends. Looked up from germline, CDR1 is MNHNY and CDR2 is SVGAGI (reference sequence). The CDR3 runs to 15 residues. Here the CDR3 DNA reads TGTGCCAGCAGAATTGCCGACAGTTCCAATTCACCCCTCCACTTT. It encodes CASRIADSSNSPLHF.

The CDR3 spells CASSKTGDYGYTF. The CDR3 DNA follows: TGTGCCAGCAGCAAGACAGGAGACTATGGCTACACCTTC. The chain has TRBV6-5 and TRBJ1-2, with D possibly being TRBD1 (6 bases). This CDR3 is built from 13 residues. V lost 6 bases, J lost 3 bases, and 11 bases lay in between. Germline V gene lookup returns CDR1 MNHEY and CDR2 SVGAGI.